This T cell receptor beta chain derives from a study of vaccination and CD4 T cells after COVID-19. Cultured CD4+ T-cell DNA underwent Oncomine TCR Beta short-read sequencing. From cultured CD4+ T cells, genomic DNA was extracted. A single record per CDR3 protein comes from TCRdb applying MiXCR to the PCR reads. The data contain about 12,000 distinct CDR3 sequences, roughly 67% of them singletons. Worth noting for this clonotype: Its antigen is as yet unknown.

Treatment of the sample: roughly 10-day PBMC culture with coronavirus spike peptide pools or control peptides (ViraFEST assay). The sequenced sample consisted of CD4+ T cells from blood, cultured in vitro. The TCR originated in a human donor who had recovered from COVID-19.

DNA of the CDR3: TGTGCCAGCAGTTTATCAGGACAGGGGGCAGGTGGCTACACCTTC. This encodes CASSLSGQGAGGYTF. The chain carries TRBV27 and TRBJ1-2; 11 bases line up with TRBD1. The CDR3 is 15 residues long. Germline-derived CDR1 and CDR2 are MNHEY and SMNVEV (reference sequence). V lost 0 bases, J lost 7 bases, and 4 bases stayed unmatched.